These T cell receptor beta chains were read from a single sample in a study of metastatic and nonmetastatic thyroid tumors. TCRdb redid the clone calls on the PCR reads using MiXCR. The sample carries fewer than 35,000 clones, roughly a sixth recorded once. The sequenced sample consisted of blood. All receptors derive from a male donor with papillary thyroid cancer or a benign thyroid nodule (not recorded which). Some clones in this sample may be carry-over from other donors' samples. Both conserved end residues are part of each CDR3. Fields, in order: V gene, clone size, D gene, J gene, CDR3 DNA, CDR3 protein. A D gene is named only where the DNA matches it firmly. Clone size is shown for a subset of rows, as once, few, many or a class of expanded clone.

V gene: TRBV20-1; clone size: many; D gene: -; J gene: TRBJ2-5; CDR3 DNA: TGCAGTGCTAGAGTTGGCGGAGGGAAGGAGACCCAGTACTTC; CDR3 protein: CSARVGGGKETQYF
V gene: TRBV6-2/TRBV6-3; clone size: -; D gene: -; J gene: TRBJ2-1; CDR3 DNA: TGTGCTAGCAGTTACTCAGGTACTAACAATGAGCAGTTCTTC; CDR3 protein: CASSYSGTNNEQFF
V gene: TRBV6-4; clone size: -; D gene: TRBD2; J gene: TRBJ2-1; CDR3 DNA: TGTGCCAGCCTTGACTCAACTAGCGGGAGCAATGAGCAGTTCTTC; CDR3 protein: CASLDSTSGSNEQFF
V gene: TRBV10-1; clone size: -; D gene: -; J gene: TRBJ2-1; CDR3 DNA: TGCGCCAGCAGTGAGTCTTACAATGAGCAGTTCTTC; CDR3 protein: CASSESYNEQFF
V gene: TRBV6-6; clone size: many; D gene: TRBD2; J gene: TRBJ2-5; CDR3 DNA: TGTGCCAGCAGTTACCCGGCAGGCCAGTGGGGGGGAGAGACCCAGTACTTC; CDR3 protein: CASSYPAGQWGGETQYF
V gene: TRBV28; clone size: few; D gene: -; J gene: TRBJ1-2; CDR3 DNA: TGTGCCAGTCGCCCCGCTGGGGGCAACTATTTCTACACCTTC; CDR3 protein: CASRPAGGNYFYTF
V gene: TRBV12-3/TRBV12-4; clone size: many; D gene: TRBD2; J gene: TRBJ2-3; CDR3 DNA: TGTGCCAGCAGTTTAGAGCGGGAGGGGTCACGCACAGATACGCAGTATTTT; CDR3 protein: CASSLEREGSRTDTQYF
V gene: TRBV18; clone size: many; D gene: TRBD1; J gene: TRBJ2-1; CDR3 DNA: TGTGCCAGCTCAACCCGGACAGGGGGCATGGACAATGAGCAGTTCTTC; CDR3 protein: CASSTRTGGMDNEQFF
V gene: TRBV5-1; clone size: many; D gene: -; J gene: TRBJ2-5; CDR3 DNA: TGCGCCAGCAGCCCCCACCAAGAGACCCAGTACTTC; CDR3 protein: CASSPHQETQYF
V gene: TRBV6-1; clone size: -; D gene: TRBD2; J gene: TRBJ2-7; CDR3 DNA: TGTGCCAGCAACCAGCGGGGAGTATCCTACGAGCAGTACTTC; CDR3 protein: CASNQRGVSYEQYF
V gene: TRBV28; clone size: medium-sized; D gene: -; J gene: TRBJ1-2; CDR3 DNA: TGTGCCAGCAGGGCCCCACGGGGGGCGACTTCTAACTATGGCTACACCTTC; CDR3 protein: CASRAPRGATSNYGYTF
V gene: TRBV28; clone size: few; D gene: TRBD2; J gene: TRBJ2-7; CDR3 DNA: TGTGCCAGCAGTCGTCCCGGGACTAGCGGGAGGGCCGGAGAGCAGTACTTC; CDR3 protein: CASSRPGTSGRAGEQYF
V gene: TRBV30; clone size: many; D gene: -; J gene: TRBJ2-7; CDR3 DNA: TGTGCCTGGAGTTCGCAGGGCCAGCCCTACGAGCAGTACTTC; CDR3 protein: CAWSSQGQPYEQYF
V gene: TRBV6-2/TRBV6-3; clone size: many; D gene: -; J gene: TRBJ1-5; CDR3 DNA: TGTGCCAGCAGTTACGGGGCAGCTAATCAGCCCCAGCATTTT; CDR3 protein: CASSYGAANQPQHF
V gene: TRBV20-1; clone size: once; D gene: -; J gene: TRBJ1-2; CDR3 DNA: TGCAGTGCTACCACGGGACTTATCTATGGCTACACCTTC; CDR3 protein: CSATTGLIYGYTF
V gene: TRBV28; clone size: few; D gene: -; J gene: TRBJ2-5; CDR3 DNA: TGTGCCAGCAGTTTGTTGGCGGGTGGGGAGACCCAGTACTTC; CDR3 protein: CASSLLAGGETQYF
V gene: TRBV13; clone size: many; D gene: -; J gene: TRBJ1-4; CDR3 DNA: TGTGCCAGCAGCTTAGAACAGTCGGGGAAACTGTTTTTT; CDR3 protein: CASSLEQSGKLFF
V gene: TRBV2; clone size: many; D gene: -; J gene: TRBJ1-2; CDR3 DNA: TGTGCCAGCAGTGAAGGCCAGGGAGGCTATGGCTACACCTTC; CDR3 protein: CASSEGQGGYGYTF
V gene: TRBV6-1; clone size: many; D gene: -; J gene: TRBJ2-1; CDR3 DNA: TGTGCCAGCCAGATAGGGTTTTACAATGAGCAGTTCTTC; CDR3 protein: CASQIGFYNEQFF
V gene: TRBV7-2; clone size: -; D gene: -; J gene: TRBJ2-1; CDR3 DNA: TGTGCCAGCAGACTGGACAGCTACAATGAGCAGTTCTTC; CDR3 protein: CASRLDSYNEQFF
V gene: TRBV6-5; clone size: many; D gene: TRBD1; J gene: TRBJ2-2; CDR3 DNA: TGTGCCAGCAGTTACCCTCCCAGGGGGCCGGCCACCGGGGAGCTGTTTTTT; CDR3 protein: CASSYPPRGPATGELFF
V gene: TRBV11-1; clone size: -; D gene: -; J gene: TRBJ1-2; CDR3 DNA: TGTGCCAGCAGCTCCGGATATGGCGGGAGGGCCTATGGCTACACCTTC; CDR3 protein: CASSSGYGGRAYGYTF
V gene: TRBV2; clone size: many; D gene: TRBD2; J gene: TRBJ2-1; CDR3 DNA: TGTGCCAGCAGTGAAAGCGGGGGGGCCTCTAATGAGCAGTTCTTC; CDR3 protein: CASSESGGASNEQFF
V gene: TRBV28; clone size: -; D gene: -; J gene: TRBJ2-1; CDR3 DNA: TGTGCCAGCAGTTTATTTTTTAGTGAGGGCAATGAGCAGTTCTTC; CDR3 protein: CASSLFFSEGNEQFF
V gene: TRBV7-2; clone size: -; D gene: -; J gene: TRBJ2-7; CDR3 DNA: TGTGCCAGCAGCTATTCTAGTGTGGGGCTCTACGAGCAGTACTTC; CDR3 protein: CASSYSSVGLYEQYF
V gene: TRBV6-2/TRBV6-3; clone size: medium-sized; D gene: TRBD2; J gene: TRBJ2-1; CDR3 DNA: TGTGCCAGCAGGGGACTAGTCGTCACCTACAATGAGCAGTTCTTC; CDR3 protein: CASRGLVVTYNEQFF
V gene: TRBV6-1; clone size: -; D gene: TRBD1; J gene: TRBJ2-7; CDR3 DNA: TGTGCCAGCCTCCCGGACAGGGCCTACGAGCAGTACTTC; CDR3 protein: CASLPDRAYEQYF
V gene: TRBV5-8; clone size: many; D gene: -; J gene: TRBJ2-5; CDR3 DNA: TGTGCCAGCAGCTTGTGGCCAGGGGTGAGGGCAGAGACCCAGTACTTC; CDR3 protein: CASSLWPGVRAETQYF
V gene: TRBV30; clone size: many; D gene: -; J gene: TRBJ1-2; CDR3 DNA: TGTGCCTGCAGGGTTAGAGGAGGCTACACCTTC; CDR3 protein: CACRVRGGYTF
V gene: TRBV6-4; clone size: many; D gene: -; J gene: TRBJ2-2; CDR3 DNA: TGTGCCAGCAGTGAAGGGGGCACCGGGGAGCTGTTTTTT; CDR3 protein: CASSEGGTGELFF
V gene: TRBV6-1; clone size: medium-sized; D gene: TRBD2; J gene: TRBJ2-7; CDR3 DNA: TGTGCCAGCAGTGAAGGGCGGGGGTTGACCTACGAGCAGTACTTC; CDR3 protein: CASSEGRGLTYEQYF
V gene: TRBV19; clone size: -; D gene: -; J gene: TRBJ2-7; CDR3 DNA: TGTGCCAGTAGTATTCTCCGGGGCACTAGCAGGGAGCAGTACTTC; CDR3 protein: CASSILRGTSREQYF
V gene: TRBV28; clone size: many; D gene: -; J gene: TRBJ1-5; CDR3 DNA: TGTGCCAGCAGCCCGGGACTAAATCAGCCCCAGCATTTT; CDR3 protein: CASSPGLNQPQHF
V gene: TRBV4-1; clone size: many; D gene: TRBD1; J gene: TRBJ2-3; CDR3 DNA: TGCGCCAGCAGCCCCGCTAAAGGACAGGGCAGAGATACGCAGTATTTT; CDR3 protein: CASSPAKGQGRDTQYF
V gene: TRBV28; clone size: many; D gene: -; J gene: TRBJ1-1; CDR3 DNA: TGTGCCAGCACCGGGAGGAGACTAGGGGGTGAAGCTTTCTTT; CDR3 protein: CASTGRRLGGEAFF
V gene: TRBV5-1; clone size: -; D gene: TRBD1; J gene: TRBJ2-2; CDR3 DNA: TGCGAAAGCAGGACAGGGGGCTACACCGGGGAGCTGTTTTTT; CDR3 protein: CESRTGGYTGELFF
V gene: TRBV20-1; clone size: many; D gene: -; J gene: TRBJ1-3; CDR3 DNA: TGCAGTGCTAGGGACAGCACCTCTGGAAACACCATATATTTT; CDR3 protein: CSARDSTSGNTIYF
V gene: TRBV30; clone size: many; D gene: TRBD1; J gene: TRBJ2-7; CDR3 DNA: TGTGCCTGGAGTGTAGAGGACAGGGGGCTCGAGCAGTACTTC; CDR3 protein: CAWSVEDRGLEQYF
V gene: TRBV9; clone size: many; D gene: -; J gene: TRBJ2-1; CDR3 DNA: TGTGCCAGCAGCGTAGGAGGTCGAGGTGAGCAGTTCTTC; CDR3 protein: CASSVGGRGEQFF
V gene: TRBV15; clone size: few; D gene: -; J gene: TRBJ2-2; CDR3 DNA: TGTGCCACCAGCAGGGGGAGGAAAACCGGGGAGCTGTTTTTT; CDR3 protein: CATSRGRKTGELFF
V gene: TRBV4-3; clone size: many; D gene: TRBD2; J gene: TRBJ2-1; CDR3 DNA: TGCGCCAGCCGGGTGACTAGCGGGGCCGTCGTATCCTACAATGAGCAGTTCTTC; CDR3 protein: CASRVTSGAVVSYNEQFF
V gene: TRBV7-8; clone size: -; D gene: -; J gene: TRBJ1-3; CDR3 DNA: TGTACCAGCAGCCGCCCGGGATCCTCTGGAAACACCATATATTTT; CDR3 protein: CTSSRPGSSGNTIYF
V gene: TRBV11-2; clone size: many; D gene: -; J gene: TRBJ2-6; CDR3 DNA: TGTGCCAGCAGCTTTGGCTCTGGGGCCAACGTCCTGACTTTC; CDR3 protein: CASSFGSGANVLTF
V gene: TRBV14; clone size: many; D gene: -; J gene: TRBJ1-4; CDR3 DNA: TGTGCCAGCAGCCCAAGACCTGGTGAAAAACTGTTTTTT; CDR3 protein: CASSPRPGEKLFF
V gene: TRBV9; clone size: -; D gene: -; J gene: TRBJ2-2; CDR3 DNA: TGTGCCAGCAACAAGTTCGGACACACCGGGGAGCTGTTTTTT; CDR3 protein: CASNKFGHTGELFF
V gene: TRBV6-1; clone size: few; D gene: TRBD2; J gene: TRBJ2-1; CDR3 DNA: TGTGCCACCAGACTAAGCGGGAGGGCCTCCTACAATGAGCAGTTCTTC; CDR3 protein: CATRLSGRASYNEQFF
V gene: TRBV2; clone size: -; D gene: TRBD1; J gene: TRBJ2-2; CDR3 DNA: TGTGCCAGCAGCCTGGACAGGGGGCCCACCGGGGAGCTGTTTTTT; CDR3 protein: CASSLDRGPTGELFF
V gene: TRBV2; clone size: few; D gene: -; J gene: TRBJ2-7; CDR3 DNA: TGTGCCAGCAACGAAGTGAGGTTCGAGCAGTACTTC; CDR3 protein: CASNEVRFEQYF
V gene: TRBV10-3; clone size: -; D gene: -; J gene: TRBJ1-1; CDR3 DNA: TGTGCCATCAGTGAGCTTTCATGGAGAACTGAAGCTTTCTTT; CDR3 protein: CAISELSWRTEAFF